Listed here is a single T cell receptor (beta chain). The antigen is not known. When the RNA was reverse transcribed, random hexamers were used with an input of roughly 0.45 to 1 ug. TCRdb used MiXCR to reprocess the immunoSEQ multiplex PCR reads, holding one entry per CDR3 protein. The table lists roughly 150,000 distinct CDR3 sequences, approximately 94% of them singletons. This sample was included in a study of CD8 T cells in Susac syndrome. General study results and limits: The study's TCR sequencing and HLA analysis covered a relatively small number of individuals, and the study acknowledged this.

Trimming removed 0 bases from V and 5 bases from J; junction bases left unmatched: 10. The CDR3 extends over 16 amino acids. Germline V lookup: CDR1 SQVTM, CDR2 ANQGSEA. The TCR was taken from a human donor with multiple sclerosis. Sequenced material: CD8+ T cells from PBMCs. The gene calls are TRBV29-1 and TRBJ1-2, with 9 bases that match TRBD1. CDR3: CSVEDRGTGILYGYTF. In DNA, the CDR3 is TGCAGCGTTGAAGATAGGGGGACAGGGATCTTGTATGGCTACACCTTC. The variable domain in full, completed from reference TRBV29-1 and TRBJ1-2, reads SAVISQKPSRDICQRGTSLTIQCQVDSQVTMMFWYRQQPGQSLTLIATANQGSEATYESGFVIDKFPISRPNLTFSTLTVSNMSPEDSSIYLCSVEDRGTGILYGYTFGSGTRLTVV.